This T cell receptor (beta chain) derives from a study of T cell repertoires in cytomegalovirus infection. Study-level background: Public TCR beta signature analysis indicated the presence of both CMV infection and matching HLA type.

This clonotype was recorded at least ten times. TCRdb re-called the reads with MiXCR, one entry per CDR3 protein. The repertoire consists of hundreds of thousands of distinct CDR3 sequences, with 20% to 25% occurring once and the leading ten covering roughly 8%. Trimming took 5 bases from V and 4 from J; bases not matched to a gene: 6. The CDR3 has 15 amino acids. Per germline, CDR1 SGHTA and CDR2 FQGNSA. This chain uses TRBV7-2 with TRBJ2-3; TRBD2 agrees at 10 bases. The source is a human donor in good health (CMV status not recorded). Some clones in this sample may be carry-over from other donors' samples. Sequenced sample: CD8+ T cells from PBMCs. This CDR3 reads CASSMTSGLSDTQYF. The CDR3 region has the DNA TGTGCCAGCAGCATGACTAGCGGGCTTTCAGATACGCAGTATTTT.